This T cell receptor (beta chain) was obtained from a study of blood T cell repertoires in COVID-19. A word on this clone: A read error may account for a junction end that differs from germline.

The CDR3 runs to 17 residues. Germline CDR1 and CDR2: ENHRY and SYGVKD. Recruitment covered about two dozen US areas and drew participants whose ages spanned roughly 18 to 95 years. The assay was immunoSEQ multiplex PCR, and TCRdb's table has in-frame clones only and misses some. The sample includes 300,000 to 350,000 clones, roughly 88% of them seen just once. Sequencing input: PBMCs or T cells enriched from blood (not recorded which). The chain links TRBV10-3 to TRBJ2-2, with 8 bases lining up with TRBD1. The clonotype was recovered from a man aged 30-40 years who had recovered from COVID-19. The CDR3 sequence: CAILRRDRSANTGELFF. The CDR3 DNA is TGTGCCATCTTGCGCCGGGACAGGAGCGCGAACACCGGAGAGCTGTTTTTT.